This is a list of T cell receptor beta chains from one sample in a study of identical twins. TCRdb re-derived calls from the 5' RACE reads in MiXCR, one entry per CDR3 protein. The sample gives approximately 530,000 distinct CDR3 sequences, 20% to 25% of which show up once; approximately 0.52% is in the top ten. The same data also went into a second study, on yellow fever vaccine responses in identical twins.

Material for sequencing was CD4+ T cells sorted from blood. The receptor set was obtained from a woman aged 18 to 35 in good health. CDR3s include the opening cysteine and the closing phenylalanine or tryptophan. A D gene is named only where the DNA matches it firmly. Not every row has a clone size; where given, it reads once, few, many or a size class.

J,V,size,D,length,DNA,CDR3
TRBJ1-6,TRBV5-1,few,-,14,TGCGCCAGCAGCTTGGAGCCCGATAATTCACCCCTCCACTTT,CASSLEPDNSPLHF
TRBJ1-4,TRBV6-1,-,TRBD1,12,TGTGCCAGCAGGGGACAGCTCGAAAAACTGTTTTTT,CASRGQLEKLFF
TRBJ2-4,TRBV5-6,once,TRBD2,16,TGTGCCAGCAGCTTGAGGCTAGCGGGGCCCAAAAACATTCAGTACTTC,CASSLRLAGPKNIQYF
TRBJ1-4,TRBV2,-,-,12,TGTGCCAGCGGGAGGGTACGAGAAAAACTGTTTTTT,CASGRVREKLFF
TRBJ1-1,TRBV7-9,-,-,14,TGTGCCAGCAGCATCATTGACAGAAACACTGAAGCTTTCTTT,CASSIIDRNTEAFF
TRBJ2-1,TRBV3-1,few,-,17,TGTGCCAGCAGCCAAGGGCTAGCGCTGAGCTCCTACAATGAGCAGTTCTTC,CASSQGLALSSYNEQFF
TRBJ2-1,TRBV10-3,few,TRBD2,18,TGTGCCATCAGTGACTTGGGAGGGGAACTAGGCTCGTACAATGAGCAGTTCTTC,CAISDLGGELGSYNEQFF
TRBJ2-2,TRBV11-3,few,-,12,TGTGCCAGCAGCCCATACGGGGGGGAGCTGTTTTTT,CASSPYGGELFF
TRBJ2-1,TRBV6-2/TRBV6-3,-,-,11,TGTGCCAGCAGGCAGCTTGGTGAGCAGTTCTTC,CASRQLGEQFF
TRBJ1-2,TRBV15,once,-,15,TGTGCCACCAGCAGGAACCGGGGGGCGAACTATGGCTACACCTTC,CATSRNRGANYGYTF
TRBJ2-4,TRBV5-6,few,TRBD1,16,TGTGCCAGCAGCTCCCTCAAGACAGGGGGCTGGAACATTCAGTACTTC,CASSSLKTGGWNIQYF
TRBJ2-1,TRBV2,-,TRBD1,17,TGTGCCAGCAGTTCCGGGACAGGGATAGCAACCTACAATGAGCAGTTCTTC,CASSSGTGIATYNEQFF
TRBJ2-3,TRBV12-3/TRBV12-4,-,-,13,TGTGCCAGCAGTTTGGACCAACTCAATACGCAGTATTTT,CASSLDQLNTQYF
TRBJ2-1,TRBV20-1,few,TRBD2,14,TGCAGTGCTAGAGATCGGGGTAGCGGGGGGGAGCAGTTCTTC,CSARDRGSGGEQFF
TRBJ2-5,TRBV24-1,-,TRBD1,16,TGTGCCACCAGTGCGGGCAGGGGGTTGAGTCAAGAGACCCAGTACTTC,CATSAGRGLSQETQYF
TRBJ2-1,TRBV3-1,-,TRBD2,16,TGTGCCGGCAGCCAAGTATCTAGCGGGAATTACAATGAGCAGTTCTTC,CAGSQVSSGNYNEQFF
TRBJ2-7,TRBV7-9,few,TRBD2,16,TGTGCCAGCAGCAACTTACTAGCGGGAGAGGTCTACGAGCAGTACTTC,CASSNLLAGEVYEQYF
TRBJ2-7,TRBV20-1,-,TRBD1,16,TGCAGTGCTAGAATAACCCGGACAGGTTTCTACTACGAGCAGTACTTC,CSARITRTGFYYEQYF
TRBJ2-5,TRBV5-1,few,-,15,TGCGCCAGCAGCTTGGAACCCACGGCAGGGGAGACCCAGTACTTC,CASSLEPTAGETQYF
TRBJ2-5,TRBV27,few,-,14,TGTGCCAGCAGTTTGAGGGGGACCCGAGAGACCCAGTACTTC,CASSLRGTRETQYF
TRBJ2-7,TRBV6-2/TRBV6-3,-,-,15,TGTGCCAGCAGCCGCATGTCGACGGGCTCCTACGAGCAGTACTTC,CASSRMSTGSYEQYF
TRBJ2-2,TRBV9,-,TRBD2,18,TGTGCCAGCAGCGAATGGACTAGCGGGAGATTATTGGTCGGGGAGCTGTTTTTT,CASSEWTSGRLLVGELFF
TRBJ1-1,TRBV6-1,-,-,13,TGTGCCAGCAATGACAGGATTAACACTGAAGCTTTCTTT,CASNDRINTEAFF
TRBJ2-5,TRBV10-3,few,-,12,TGTGCCATCAGTGGGGGGCAAGAGACCCAGTACTTC,CAISGGQETQYF
TRBJ2-2,TRBV29-1,few,-,15,TGCAGCGCTGGGGCGGGGTTCACGAACACCGGGGAGCTGTTTTTT,CSAGAGFTNTGELFF
TRBJ2-1,TRBV24-1,-,-,14,TGTGCCACCAGTGAACGTGGATCCCTACGTGAGCAGTTCTTC,CATSERGSLREQFF
TRBJ2-2,TRBV5-6,-,-,12,TGTGTCCGGACCAACTTTTCTGGGGAGCTGTTTTTT,CVRTNFSGELFF
TRBJ1-1,TRBV2,few,-,13,TGTGCCAGCAGGGGACATACGAACACTGAAGCTTTCTTT,CASRGHTNTEAFF
TRBJ2-4,TRBV20-1,few,-,11,TGCAGTGCTAGAGCGGGGTACATTCAGTACTTC,CSARAGYIQYF
TRBJ2-2,TRBV6-1,-,-,15,TGTGCCTGTCACAGGGACCTCCTCGGCACCGGGGAGCTGTTTTTT,CACHRDLLGTGELFF
TRBJ2-7,TRBV15,few,TRBD1,17,TGTGCCACCAGCATTTTTACGCCGGGACAGGGGAGTCACGAGCAGTACTTC,CATSIFTPGQGSHEQYF
TRBJ2-5,TRBV14,few,-,15,TGTGCCAGCAGCCGGACTAGGACAGGGAGAGAGACCCAGTACTTC,CASSRTRTGRETQYF